Following are 7 T cell receptor beta chains from one sample sequenced in a study of response to subunit inactivated influenza vaccine. MiXCR was run by TCRdb on the RT-PCR reads, yielding one entry per CDR3 protein. The repertoire consists of 450,000 to 600,000 distinct CDR3 sequences, with about 8% occurring once and the leading ten covering 10% to 15%. The sample in question was PBMCs from blood, obtained around 25 months after vaccination. Receptors originate from a man aged 45 to 70 who received an inactivated influenza vaccine.

This rearrangement joins TRBV28 to TRBJ1-2; 7 bases agree with TRBD1. CDR1 is MDHEN, CDR2 SYDVKM, per germline. With V trimmed by 5 bases and J by 6 bases, 12 bases remained unmatched. The CDR3 covers 15 residues. CDR3 sequence: CASSRAGQLMDGYTF. Written as DNA, the CDR3 is TGTGCCAGCAGTCGAGCGGGACAGCTTATGGATGGCTACACCTTC.

V and J are TRBV4-2 and TRBJ1-2; D might be TRBD1 (5 bases). This CDR3 contains 15 residues. CDR1 and CDR2 from the germline V gene are LGHNA and YNFKEQ. The V gene lost 0 bases and the J gene lost 2 bases, with 10 bases spanning the gap. The CDR3 DNA reads as TGTGCCAGCAGCCAAGAGGGGCGGAAAAACTATGGCTACACCTTC. This gives the protein CASSQEGRKNYGYTF.

This clonotype came up many times. The V and J genes are TRBV29-1 and TRBJ1-5; 7 bases match TRBD1. Germline V gene data show CDR1 as SQVTM and CDR2 as ANQGSEA. V gave up 7 bases and J gave up 4 bases; unmatched junction bases: 10. The CDR3 contains 14 residues. CDR3 bases: TGCAGCGCAGGGGGGACGGATCCTAATCAGCCCCAGCATTTT. It is translated as CSAGGTDPNQPQHF.

The chain uses TRBV12-3 or TRBV12-4 and TRBJ2-7, with D unclear. V was pared by 2 bases and J by 6 bases, with 8 bases between. The CDR3 contains 12 residues. CDR3 in amino acids: CASSLIRTEQYF. The CDR3 nucleotides are TGTGCCAGCAGTTTAATTAGAACCGAGCAGTACTTC.

The chain carries TRBV5-1 and TRBJ1-2; no reliable D call. Germline-derived CDR1 and CDR2 are SGHRS and YFSETQ. The CDR3 runs to 14 residues. V lost 1 base and J lost 6, with 13 bases in between. CDR3 in DNA: TGCGCCAGCAGCTTGAATTATTACGAGGATGGCTACACCTTC. Protein product: CASSLNYYEDGYTF.

This chain joins TRBV5-1 and TRBJ1-2, with D possibly TRBD1 on 5 matching bases. The CDR3 covers 15 residues. Germline V lookup: CDR1 SGHRS, CDR2 YFSETQ. Trimming shortened V by 0 bases and J by 6 bases, and 15 bases separated the two germline ends. The CDR3 DNA is TGCGCCAGCAGCTTGGAGGGCAGGGAATTCGATGGCTACACCTTC. Translated: CASSLEGREFDGYTF.

Remarks on this clonotype: Just one base apart from a much larger clone, this may be a read error. The chain joins TRBV9 to TRBJ1-1; D is undetermined. The length of the CDR3 is 15 residues. Germline V CDR1 and CDR2: SGDLS, YYNGEE. Between the trimmed V and J ends, which lost 0 bases and 0 bases, there was a span of 9 bases. DNA for the CDR3: TGTGCCAGCAGCGTAGCAAGAGGCTTGAACACTGAAGCTTTCTTT. Translated, it gives CASSVARGLNTEAFF.